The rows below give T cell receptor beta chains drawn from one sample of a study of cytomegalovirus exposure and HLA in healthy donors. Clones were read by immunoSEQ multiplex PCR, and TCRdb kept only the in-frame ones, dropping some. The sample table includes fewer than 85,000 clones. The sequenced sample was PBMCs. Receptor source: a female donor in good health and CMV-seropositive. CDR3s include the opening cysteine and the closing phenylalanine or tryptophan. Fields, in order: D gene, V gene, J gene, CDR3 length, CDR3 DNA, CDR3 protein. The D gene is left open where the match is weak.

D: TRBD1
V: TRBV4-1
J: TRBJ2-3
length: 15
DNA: TGCGCCAGCAGCCAAGGGGCAGGGGGATTAGATACGCAGTATTTT
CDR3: CASSQGAGGLDTQYF

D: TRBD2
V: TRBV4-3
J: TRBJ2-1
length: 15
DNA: TGCGCCAGCAGCCAAGATCGGGAGGCCCGTAGTGAGCAGTTCTTC
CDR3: CASSQDREARSEQFF

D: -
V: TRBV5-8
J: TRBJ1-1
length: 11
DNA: TGTGCCAGCAGCCCCAGGGGTACGGCTTTCTTT
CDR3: CASSPRGTAFF

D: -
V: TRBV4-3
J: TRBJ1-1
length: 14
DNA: TGCGCCAGCAGCCAAGATGTCGTGAACACTGAAGCTTTCTTT
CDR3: CASSQDVVNTEAFF

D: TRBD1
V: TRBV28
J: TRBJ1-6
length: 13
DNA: TGTGCCACCTGGACAGGGGCTCGTTCACCCCTCCACTTT
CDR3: CATWTGARSPLHF

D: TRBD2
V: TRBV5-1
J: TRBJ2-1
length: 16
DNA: TGCGCCAGCAGCTCCCGGACTAGCGGGAAGGGCCGTGAGCAGTTCTTC
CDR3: CASSSRTSGKGREQFF

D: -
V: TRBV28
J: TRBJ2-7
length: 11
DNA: TGTGCCAGCGGTGGGGCTCGCGAGCAGTACTTC
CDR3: CASGGAREQYF

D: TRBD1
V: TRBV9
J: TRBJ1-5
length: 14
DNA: TGTGCCAGCAGCGCGGACAGGGAATACCAGCCCCAGCATTTT
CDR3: CASSADREYQPQHF

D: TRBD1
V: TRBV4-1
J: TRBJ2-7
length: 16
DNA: TGCGCCAGCAGCCAGGTGGGGACAGGGTCACCCTACGAGCAGTACTTC
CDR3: CASSQVGTGSPYEQYF

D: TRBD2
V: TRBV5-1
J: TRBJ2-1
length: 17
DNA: TGCGCCAGCAGCTCGCCCGGACTAGCGGGAAACGACAATGAGCAGTTCTTC
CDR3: CASSSPGLAGNDNEQFF

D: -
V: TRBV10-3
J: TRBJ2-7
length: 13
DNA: TGTGCCATCAGCCTGACTGATTCCTACGAGCAGTACTTC
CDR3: CAISLTDSYEQYF

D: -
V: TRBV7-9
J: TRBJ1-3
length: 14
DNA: TGTGCCAGCAGCTCAAGGGACACTGGAAACACCATATATTTT
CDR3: CASSSRDTGNTIYF

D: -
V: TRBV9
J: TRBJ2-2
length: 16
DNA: TGTGCCAGCAGCGACCTAGTTTGGAGGGAAAACGGGGAGCTGTTTTTT
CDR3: CASSDLVWRENGELFF

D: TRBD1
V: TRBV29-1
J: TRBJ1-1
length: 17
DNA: TGCAGCGTTGATACCGACAGGGGGCTGCGCATGAACACTGAAGATTTCTTT
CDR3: CSVDTDRGLRMNTEDFF

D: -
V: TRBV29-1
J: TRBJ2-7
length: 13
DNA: TGCAGCGTTGCATCTGTAAGCGCCTACGAGCAGTACTTC
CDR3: CSVASVSAYEQYF

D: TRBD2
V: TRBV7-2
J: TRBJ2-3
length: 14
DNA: TGTGCCAGCAGCCCCGGACTAGCCACAGATACGCAGTATTTT
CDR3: CASSPGLATDTQYF

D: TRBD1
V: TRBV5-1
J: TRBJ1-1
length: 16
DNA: TGCGCCAGCAGCTTCCGGGGACAGGGGGCCTTCACTGAAGCTTTCTTT
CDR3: CASSFRGQGAFTEAFF

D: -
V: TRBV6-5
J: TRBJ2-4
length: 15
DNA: TGTGCCAGCAGTTACTCTGCCAGGGTCCGTAACATTCAGTACTTC
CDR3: CASSYSARVRNIQYF

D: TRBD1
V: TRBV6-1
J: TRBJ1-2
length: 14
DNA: TGTGCCAGCAGCCATTCCGGGACAGGTCGGGGCTACACCTTC
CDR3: CASSHSGTGRGYTF

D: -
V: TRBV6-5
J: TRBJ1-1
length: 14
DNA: TGTGCCAGCAGTTACGCACAGTCGAACACTGAAGCTTTCTTT
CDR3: CASSYAQSNTEAFF

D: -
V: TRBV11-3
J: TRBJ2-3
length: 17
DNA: TGTGCCAGCAGCTTGGGCCGCAGGGAGGAGAGCACAGATACGCAGTATTTT
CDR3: CASSLGRREESTDTQYF

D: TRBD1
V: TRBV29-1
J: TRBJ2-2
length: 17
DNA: TGCAGCGTTGAGGGCGATTGGGACAGACCGAACACCGGGGAGCTGTTTTTT
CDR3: CSVEGDWDRPNTGELFF

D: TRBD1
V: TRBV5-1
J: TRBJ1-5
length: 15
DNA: TGCGCCAGCAGCGCCGGGACAGATAGCAATCAGCCCCAGCATTTT
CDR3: CASSAGTDSNQPQHF

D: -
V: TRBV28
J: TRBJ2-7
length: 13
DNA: TGTGCCAGCATCGGAGGGTTCTCTTCCGAGCAGTACTTC
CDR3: CASIGGFSSEQYF

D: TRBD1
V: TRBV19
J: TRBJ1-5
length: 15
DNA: TGTGCCAGTAGTATAGGTTCCAGGGGGGCTCAGCCCCAGCATTTT
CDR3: CASSIGSRGAQPQHF

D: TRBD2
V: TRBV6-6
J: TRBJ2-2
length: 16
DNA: TGTGCCAGCAGTACCGGACTAGCGGGAGAGACCGGGGAGCTGTTTTTT
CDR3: CASSTGLAGETGELFF

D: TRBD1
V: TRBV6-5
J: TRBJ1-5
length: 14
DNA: TGTGCCAGCAGACAGGACAGGGGTAGACAGCCCCAGCATTTT
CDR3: CASRQDRGRQPQHF

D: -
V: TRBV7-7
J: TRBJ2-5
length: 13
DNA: TGTGCTAGCAGCTTAGGCCAGCAAGAGACCCAGTACTTC
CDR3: CASSLGQQETQYF

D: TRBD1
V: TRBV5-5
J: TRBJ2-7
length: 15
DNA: TGTGCCAGCAGCTTGACCCCGACAGGGGGCTACGAGCAGTACTTC
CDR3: CASSLTPTGGYEQYF

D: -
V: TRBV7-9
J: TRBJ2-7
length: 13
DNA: TGTGCCAGCAGCTTTGACAGGAGCTACGAGCAGTACTTC
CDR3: CASSFDRSYEQYF

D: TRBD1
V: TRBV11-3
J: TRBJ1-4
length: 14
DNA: TGTGCCAGCAGCCCACAGGGGCCGGGGGAAAAACTGTTTTTT
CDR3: CASSPQGPGEKLFF

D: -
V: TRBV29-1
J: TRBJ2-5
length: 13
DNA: TGCAGCGTTGCATTCAGCGCCAAAGAGACCCAGTACTTC
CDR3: CSVAFSAKETQYF

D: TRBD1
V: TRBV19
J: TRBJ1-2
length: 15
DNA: TGTGCCAGTAGTCACGACAGGGGGCCCAATAGAGGCTACACCTTC
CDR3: CASSHDRGPNRGYTF

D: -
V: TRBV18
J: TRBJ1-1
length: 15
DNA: TGTGCCAGCTCAGTCATGGACAGCACGAACACTGAAGCTTTCTTT
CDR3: CASSVMDSTNTEAFF

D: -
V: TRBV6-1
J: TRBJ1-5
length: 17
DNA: TGTGCCAGCAGTGCGCAAACAGGATCAGTGAGCAATCAGCCCCAGCATTTT
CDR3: CASSAQTGSVSNQPQHF

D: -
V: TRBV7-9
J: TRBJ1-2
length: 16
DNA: TGTGCCAGCAGCTTAATTCCGGGGGGCGGCTCGGGGGGCTACACCTTC
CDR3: CASSLIPGGGSGGYTF

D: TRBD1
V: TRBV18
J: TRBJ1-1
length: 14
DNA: TGTGCCAGCTCACCTGGGACAGGGAGGACTGAAGCTTTCTTT
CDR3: CASSPGTGRTEAFF

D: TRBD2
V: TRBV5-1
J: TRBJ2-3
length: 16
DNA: TGCGCCAGCAGCGTCGCACTAGCGGGGGTCAAAGATACGCAGTATTTT
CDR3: CASSVALAGVKDTQYF

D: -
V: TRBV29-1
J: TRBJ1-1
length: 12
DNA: TGCAGCGTTAGGGTCAGGGGTACTGAAGCTTTCTTT
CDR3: CSVRVRGTEAFF

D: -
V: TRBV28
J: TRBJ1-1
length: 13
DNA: TGTGCCAGCAGTTTCTCGGTGGGAGCTGAAGCTTTCTTT
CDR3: CASSFSVGAEAFF

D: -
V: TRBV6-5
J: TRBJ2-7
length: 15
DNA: TGTGCCAGCAGTTACTCCATGACGGGTTCCTACGAGCAGTACTTC
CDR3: CASSYSMTGSYEQYF

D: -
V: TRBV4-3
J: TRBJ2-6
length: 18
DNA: TGCGCCAGCAGCCAAGATCCGCTAGCGCTCTCTGGGGCCAACGTCCTGACTTTC
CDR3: CASSQDPLALSGANVLTF

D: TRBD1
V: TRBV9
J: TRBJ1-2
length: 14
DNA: TGTGCCAGCAGCGTAGCACAGGGGAACTATGGCTACACCTTC
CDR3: CASSVAQGNYGYTF

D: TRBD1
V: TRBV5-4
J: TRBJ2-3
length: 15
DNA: TGTGCCAGCAGCCCCCGACAGGGGAGAGGAGATACGCAGTATTTT
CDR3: CASSPRQGRGDTQYF

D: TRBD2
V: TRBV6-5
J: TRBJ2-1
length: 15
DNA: TGTGCCAGCAGTTACTCGGGAGGTAGCGGGAATGAGCAGTTCTTC
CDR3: CASSYSGGSGNEQFF

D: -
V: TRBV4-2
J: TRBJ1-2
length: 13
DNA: TGTGCCAGCAGCCAAGTCAGGGGTTCCGGCTACACCTTC
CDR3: CASSQVRGSGYTF

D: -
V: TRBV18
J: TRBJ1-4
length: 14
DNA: TGTGCCAGCTCACCAGAACATACTAATGAAAAACTGTTTTTT
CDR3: CASSPEHTNEKLFF

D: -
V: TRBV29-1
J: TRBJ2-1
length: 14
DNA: TGCAGCGTTGGCCGAGCTGGCTCCTACAATGAGCAGTTCTTC
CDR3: CSVGRAGSYNEQFF

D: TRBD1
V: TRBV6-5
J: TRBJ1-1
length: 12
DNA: TGTGCCAGTAACGGAGGACAGGGCCCAGAGTTCTTT
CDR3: CASNGGQGPEFF

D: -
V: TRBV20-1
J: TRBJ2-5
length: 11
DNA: TGCAGTGCACTAGCAGGGGAGACCCAGTACTTC
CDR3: CSALAGETQYF